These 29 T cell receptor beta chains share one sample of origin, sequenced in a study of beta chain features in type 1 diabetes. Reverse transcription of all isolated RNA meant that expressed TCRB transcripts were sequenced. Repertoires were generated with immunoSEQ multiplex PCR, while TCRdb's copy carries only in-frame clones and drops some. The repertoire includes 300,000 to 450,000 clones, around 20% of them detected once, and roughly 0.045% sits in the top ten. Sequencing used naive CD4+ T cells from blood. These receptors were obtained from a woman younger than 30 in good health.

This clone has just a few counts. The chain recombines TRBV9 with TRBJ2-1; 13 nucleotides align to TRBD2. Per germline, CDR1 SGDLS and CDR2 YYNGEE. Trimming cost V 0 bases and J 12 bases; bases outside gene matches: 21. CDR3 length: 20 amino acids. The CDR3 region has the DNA TGTGCCAGCAGCGTAGACCCGACGGGTACACTAGCGGGAGGGGCCATGGGGCAGTTCTTC. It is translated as CASSVDPTGTLAGGAMGQFF.

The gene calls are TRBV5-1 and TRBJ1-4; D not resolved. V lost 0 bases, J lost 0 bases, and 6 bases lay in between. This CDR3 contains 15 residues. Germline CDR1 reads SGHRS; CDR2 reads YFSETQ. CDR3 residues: CASSLGGSTNEKLFF. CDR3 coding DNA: TGCGCCAGCAGCTTGGGAGGGTCAACTAATGAAAAACTGTTTTTT.

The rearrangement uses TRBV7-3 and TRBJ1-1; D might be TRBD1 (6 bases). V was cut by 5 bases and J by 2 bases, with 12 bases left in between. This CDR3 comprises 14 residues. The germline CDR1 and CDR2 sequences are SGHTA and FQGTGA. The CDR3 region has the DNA TGTGCCAGCAGCCCTACAGGGATTAACACTGAAGCTTTCTTT. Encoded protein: CASSPTGINTEAFF.

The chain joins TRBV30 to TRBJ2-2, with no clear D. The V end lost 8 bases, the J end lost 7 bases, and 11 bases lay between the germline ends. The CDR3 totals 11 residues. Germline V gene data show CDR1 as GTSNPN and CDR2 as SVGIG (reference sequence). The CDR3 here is CARDSGGELFF. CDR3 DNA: TGTGCCAGAGACTCGGGCGGGGAGCTGTTTTTT.

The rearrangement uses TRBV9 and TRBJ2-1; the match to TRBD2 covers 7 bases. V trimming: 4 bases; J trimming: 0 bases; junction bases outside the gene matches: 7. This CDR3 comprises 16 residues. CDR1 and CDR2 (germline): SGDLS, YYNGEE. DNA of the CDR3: TGTGCCAGCAGCCCACGGGGGGATCTCTCCTACAATGAGCAGTTCTTC. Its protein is CASSPRGDLSYNEQFF.

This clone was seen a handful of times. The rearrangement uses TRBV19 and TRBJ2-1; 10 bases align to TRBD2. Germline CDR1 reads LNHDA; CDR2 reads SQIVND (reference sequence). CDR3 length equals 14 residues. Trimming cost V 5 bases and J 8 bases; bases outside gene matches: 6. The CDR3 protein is CASSAAGGRDEQFF. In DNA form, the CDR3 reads TGTGCCAGTAGTGCAGCGGGAGGGCGAGATGAGCAGTTCTTC.

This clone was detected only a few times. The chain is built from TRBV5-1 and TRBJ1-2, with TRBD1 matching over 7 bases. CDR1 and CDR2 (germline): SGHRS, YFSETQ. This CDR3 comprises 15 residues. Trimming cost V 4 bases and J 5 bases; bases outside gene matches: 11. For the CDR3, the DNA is TGCGCCAGCAGCCCGGGACAGACGGGCTTATATGGCTACACCTTC. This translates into CASSPGQTGLYGYTF.

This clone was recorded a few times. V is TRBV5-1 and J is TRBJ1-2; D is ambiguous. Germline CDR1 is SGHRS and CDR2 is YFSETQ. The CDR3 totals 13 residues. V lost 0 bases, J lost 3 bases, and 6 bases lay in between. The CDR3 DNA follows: TGCGCCAGCAGCTTGGAACCAGACTATGGCTACACCTTC. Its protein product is CASSLEPDYGYTF. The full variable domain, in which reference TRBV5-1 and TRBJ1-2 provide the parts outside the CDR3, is KAGVTQTPRYLIKTRGQQVTLSCSPISGHRSVSWYQQTPGQGLQFLFEYFSETQRNKGNFPGRFSGRQFSNSRSEMNVSTLELGDSALYLCASSLEPDYGYTFGSGTRLTVV.

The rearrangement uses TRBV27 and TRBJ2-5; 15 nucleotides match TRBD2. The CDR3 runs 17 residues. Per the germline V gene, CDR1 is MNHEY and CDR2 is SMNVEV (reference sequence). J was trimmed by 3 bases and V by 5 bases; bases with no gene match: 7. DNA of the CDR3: TGTGCCAGCAGTCCAGGGACTAGCGGGGGGCCTAAAGAGACCCAGTACTTC. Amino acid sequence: CASSPGTSGGPKETQYF.

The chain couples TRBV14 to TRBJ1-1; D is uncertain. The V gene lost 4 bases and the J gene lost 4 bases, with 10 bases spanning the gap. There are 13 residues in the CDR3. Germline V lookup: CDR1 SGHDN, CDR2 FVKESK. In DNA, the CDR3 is TGTGCCAGCAGCCTTCTGGGCGCCACTGAAGCTTTCTTT. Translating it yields CASSLLGATEAFF.

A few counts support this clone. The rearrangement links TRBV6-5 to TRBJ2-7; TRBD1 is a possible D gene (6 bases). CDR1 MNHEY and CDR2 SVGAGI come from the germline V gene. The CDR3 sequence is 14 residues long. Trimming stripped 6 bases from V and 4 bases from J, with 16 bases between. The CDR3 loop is CASSRGARSYEQYF. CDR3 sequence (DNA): TGTGCCAGCAGCAGGGGCGCTAGGTCTTACGAGCAGTACTTC.

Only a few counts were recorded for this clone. CDR3 DNA: TGTGCCAGTTACCAGGGTTACGAGCAGTACTTC. Its protein product is CASYQGYEQYF. The chain is built from TRBV28 and TRBJ2-7, with D possibly TRBD1 on 5 matching bases. Trimming took off 9 bases at V and 4 bases at J, with 10 bases between the two ends. Per germline, CDR1 MDHEN and CDR2 SYDVKM. The CDR3 length is 11 residues.

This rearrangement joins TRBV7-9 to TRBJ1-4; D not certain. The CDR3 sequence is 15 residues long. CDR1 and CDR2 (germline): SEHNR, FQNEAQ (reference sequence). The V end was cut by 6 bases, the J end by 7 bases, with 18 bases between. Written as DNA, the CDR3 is TGTGCCAGCAGGGGCGGAGGCGCAGCGACTGAAAAACTGTTTTTT. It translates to CASRGGGAATEKLFF.

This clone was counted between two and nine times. The CDR3 nucleotides are TGTGCCAGCAGCCTCGGGCCGGGTGAGGGGAGGGCTTTCTTT. Amino acids: CASSLGPGEGRAFF. The chain links TRBV7-3 to TRBJ1-1, with a tentative D call TRBD1 (5 bases). The V gene lost 5 bases and the J gene lost 11 bases, with 21 bases spanning the gap. The germline gives CDR1 SGHTA, CDR2 FQGTGA. CDR3 length: 14 residues.

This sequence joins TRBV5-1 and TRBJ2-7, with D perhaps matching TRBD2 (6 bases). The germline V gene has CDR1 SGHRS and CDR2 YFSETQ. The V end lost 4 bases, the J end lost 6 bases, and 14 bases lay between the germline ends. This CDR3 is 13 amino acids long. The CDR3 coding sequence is TGCGCCAGCAGCCGGGTGGAGGGTACCGAGCAGTACTTC. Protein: CASSRVEGTEQYF. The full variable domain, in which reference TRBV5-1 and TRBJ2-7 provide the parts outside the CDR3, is KAGVTQTPRYLIKTRGQQVTLSCSPISGHRSVSWYQQTPGQGLQFLFEYFSETQRNKGNFPGRFSGRQFSNSRSEMNVSTLELGDSALYLCASSRVEGTEQYFGPGTRLTVT.

Here the CDR3 reads CASTPREGGRYNEQFF. The CDR3 bases are TGTGCCAGCACCCCTCGGGAGGGGGGGAGATACAATGAGCAGTTCTTC. The genes are TRBV9 and TRBJ2-1; TRBD2 aligns across 8 bases. The trim removed 6 bases at V and 4 bases at J, leaving 12 bases unmatched. The CDR3 runs 16 residues. CDR1 is SGDLS and CDR2 is YYNGEE in the germline V gene.

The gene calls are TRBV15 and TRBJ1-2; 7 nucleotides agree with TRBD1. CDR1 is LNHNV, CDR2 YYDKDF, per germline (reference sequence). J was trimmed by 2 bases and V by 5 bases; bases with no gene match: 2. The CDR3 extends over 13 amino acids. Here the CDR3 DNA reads TGTGCCACCAGCCTGGACAGGAACTATGGCTACACCTTC. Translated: CATSLDRNYGYTF.

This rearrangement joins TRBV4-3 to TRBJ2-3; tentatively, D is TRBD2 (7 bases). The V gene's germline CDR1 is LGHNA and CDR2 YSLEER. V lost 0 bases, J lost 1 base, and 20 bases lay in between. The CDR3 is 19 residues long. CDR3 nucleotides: TGCGCCAGCAGCCAAGAATTCGTGAGGGGGGGCGTGGGCACAGATACGCAGTATTTT. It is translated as CASSQEFVRGGVGTDTQYF.

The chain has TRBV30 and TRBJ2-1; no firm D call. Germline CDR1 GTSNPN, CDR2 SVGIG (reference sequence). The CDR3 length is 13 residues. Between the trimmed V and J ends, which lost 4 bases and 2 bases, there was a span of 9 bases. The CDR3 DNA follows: TGTGCCTGGACCCCTAGTACCTACAATGAGCAGTTCTTC. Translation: CAWTPSTYNEQFF.

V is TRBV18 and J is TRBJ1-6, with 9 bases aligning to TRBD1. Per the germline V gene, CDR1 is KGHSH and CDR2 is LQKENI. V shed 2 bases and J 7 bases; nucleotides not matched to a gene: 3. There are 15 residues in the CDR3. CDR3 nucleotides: TGTGCCAGCTCACCAGAGGGACAGGGAAATTCACCCCTCCACTTT. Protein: CASSPEGQGNSPLHF.

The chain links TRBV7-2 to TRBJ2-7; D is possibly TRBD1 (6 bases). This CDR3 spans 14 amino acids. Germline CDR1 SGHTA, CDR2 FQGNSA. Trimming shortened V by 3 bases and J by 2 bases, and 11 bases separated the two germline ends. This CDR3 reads CASSFLGATYEQYF. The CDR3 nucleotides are TGTGCCAGCAGCTTCCTGGGGGCCACCTACGAGCAGTACTTC. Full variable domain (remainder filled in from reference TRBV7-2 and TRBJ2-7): GAGVSQSPSNKVTEKGKDVELRCDPISGHTALYWYRQSLGQGLEFLIYFQGNSAPDKSGLPSDRFSAERTGGSVSTLTIQRTQQEDSAVYLCASSFLGATYEQYFGPGTRLTVT.

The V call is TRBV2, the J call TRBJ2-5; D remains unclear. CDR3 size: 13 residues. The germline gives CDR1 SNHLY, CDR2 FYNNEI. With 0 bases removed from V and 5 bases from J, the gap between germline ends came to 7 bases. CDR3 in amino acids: CASSEASVETQYF. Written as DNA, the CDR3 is TGTGCCAGCAGTGAAGCCTCGGTGGAGACCCAGTACTTC.

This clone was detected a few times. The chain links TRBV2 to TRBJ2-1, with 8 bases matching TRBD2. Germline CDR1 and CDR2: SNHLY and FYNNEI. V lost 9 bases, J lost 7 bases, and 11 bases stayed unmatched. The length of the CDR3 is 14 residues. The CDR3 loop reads CARPPGLEGNEQFF. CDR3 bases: TGTGCCAGACCACCGGGACTAGAAGGGAATGAGCAGTTCTTC.

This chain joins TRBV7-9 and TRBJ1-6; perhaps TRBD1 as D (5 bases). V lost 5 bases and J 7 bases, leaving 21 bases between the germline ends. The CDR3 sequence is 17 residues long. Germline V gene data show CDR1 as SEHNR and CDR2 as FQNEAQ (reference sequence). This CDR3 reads CASSLWGKQARNSPLHF. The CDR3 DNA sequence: TGTGCCAGCAGCCTGTGGGGCAAACAGGCAAGGAATTCACCCCTCCACTTT.

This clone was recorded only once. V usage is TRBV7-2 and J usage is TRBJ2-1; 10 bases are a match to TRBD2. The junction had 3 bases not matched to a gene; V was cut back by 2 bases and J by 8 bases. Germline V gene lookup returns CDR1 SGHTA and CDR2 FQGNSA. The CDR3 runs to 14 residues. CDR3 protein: CASSLQRGGHEQFF. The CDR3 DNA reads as TGTGCCAGCAGCTTACAGCGGGGGGGCCATGAGCAGTTCTTC.

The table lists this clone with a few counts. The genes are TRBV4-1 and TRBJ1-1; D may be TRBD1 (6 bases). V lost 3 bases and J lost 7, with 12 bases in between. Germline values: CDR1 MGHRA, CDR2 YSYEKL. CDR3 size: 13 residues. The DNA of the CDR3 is TGCGCCAGCAGCCACTCGGACAGATTTGAAGCTTTCTTT. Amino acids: CASSHSDRFEAFF.

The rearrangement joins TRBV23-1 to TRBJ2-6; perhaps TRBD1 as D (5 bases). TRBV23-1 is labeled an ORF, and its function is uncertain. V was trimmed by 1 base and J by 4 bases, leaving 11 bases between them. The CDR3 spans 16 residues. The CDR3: CASSQFARAGANVLTF. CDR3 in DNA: TGCGCCAGCAGTCAATTCGCCAGGGCCGGGGCCAACGTCCTGACTTTC.

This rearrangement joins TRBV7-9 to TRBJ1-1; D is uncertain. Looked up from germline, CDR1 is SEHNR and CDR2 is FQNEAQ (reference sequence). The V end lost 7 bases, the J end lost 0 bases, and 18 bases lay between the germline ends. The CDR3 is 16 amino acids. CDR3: CASTIAGAGMNTEAFF. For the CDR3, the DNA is TGTGCCAGCACCATCGCCGGTGCAGGTATGAACACTGAAGCTTTCTTT.

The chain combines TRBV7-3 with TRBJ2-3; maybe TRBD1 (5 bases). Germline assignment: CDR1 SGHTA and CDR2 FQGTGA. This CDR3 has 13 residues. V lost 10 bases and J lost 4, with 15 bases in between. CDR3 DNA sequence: TGTGCCACCGCCTGGCAGGGCGCAGATACGCAGTATTTT. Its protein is CATAWQGADTQYF.